This TCR beta chain was recovered during a study of Graves' ophthalmopathy and Graves' hyperthyroidism. Transcripts of RNA were the source for amplifying TCR beta CDR3 regions. The first round was an RT-PCR with HTBI primers, and the second round was a multiplex PCR. Via MiXCR, TCRdb re-called the multiplex PCR reads, giving one row per CDR3 protein. The sample includes 500,000 to 700,000 distinct CDR3 sequences, over 20% of them seen just once. The CDR3 is 14 residues long. V dropped 3 bases and J dropped 6; count of bases not matched to a gene: 5. In germline, CDR1 is SGDLS, CDR2 YYNGEE. This receptor was taken from a woman younger than 30 with stable Graves' hyperthyroidism. Some clones in this sample may be carry-over from other donors' samples. The V call is TRBV9, the J call TRBJ1-5; 8 nucleotides align to TRBD1. Material for sequencing was peripheral blood. CDR3 in DNA: TGTGCCAGCAGCGAGACAGGGGAGGGTCAGCCCCAGCATTTT. This codes for CASSETGEGQPQHF.